These T cell receptor beta chains were read from a single sample in a study of cytomegalovirus exposure and HLA in healthy donors. TCRdb keeps only in-frame clones here, not all; method: immunoSEQ multiplex PCR. This table lists more than 85,000 clones. The material sequenced was PBMCs. The source of these receptors is a girl aged 5-17 years in good health and CMV-seropositive. CDR3s include the opening cysteine and the closing phenylalanine or tryptophan. Each record gives: D gene, J gene, V gene, CDR3 length, CDR3 protein, CDR3 DNA. D genes are given only for firm matches.

d_gene: .; j_gene: TRBJ1-2; v_gene: TRBV28; len: 14; CDR3aa: CASSLSRAIYGYTF; CDR3nt: TGTGCCAGCAGTTTAAGCAGGGCCATCTATGGCTACACCTTC
d_gene: .; j_gene: TRBJ2-5; v_gene: TRBV7-6; len: 11; CDR3aa: CASRSEETQYF; CDR3nt: TGTGCCAGCCGCTCAGAAGAGACCCAGTACTTC
d_gene: .; j_gene: TRBJ1-2; v_gene: TRBV9; len: 12; CDR3aa: CASSVAAYGYTF; CDR3nt: TGTGCCAGCAGCGTAGCTGCGTATGGCTACACCTTC
d_gene: .; j_gene: TRBJ1-2; v_gene: TRBV11-2; len: 13; CDR3aa: CASSKTADYGYTF; CDR3nt: TGTGCCAGCAGCAAGACAGCTGACTATGGCTACACCTTC
d_gene: .; j_gene: TRBJ1-4; v_gene: TRBV19; len: 13; CDR3aa: CASTLRGYEKLFF; CDR3nt: TGTGCCAGTACCCTTCGAGGATATGAAAAACTGTTTTTT
d_gene: .; j_gene: TRBJ1-1; v_gene: TRBV10-3; len: 15; CDR3aa: CAISESQGKNTEDFF; CDR3nt: TGTGCCATCAGTGAGTCTCAGGGCAAGAACACTGAAGATTTCTTT
d_gene: TRBD1; j_gene: TRBJ1-6; v_gene: TRBV4-1; len: 14; CDR3aa: CASSQQGGDSPLHF; CDR3nt: TGCGCCAGCAGTCAGCAGGGGGGCGACTCACCCCTCCACTTT
d_gene: .; j_gene: TRBJ1-2; v_gene: TRBV4-3; len: 16; CDR3aa: CASSQGRSGDPYGYTF; CDR3nt: TGCGCCAGCAGCCAAGGACGGTCAGGGGACCCCTATGGCTACACCTTC
d_gene: TRBD2; j_gene: TRBJ2-5; v_gene: TRBV2; len: 14; CDR3aa: CASSGSGGQETQYF; CDR3nt: TGTGCCAGCAGTGGGAGCGGGGGGCAAGAGACCCAGTACTTC
d_gene: .; j_gene: TRBJ2-2; v_gene: TRBV7-9; len: 13; CDR3aa: CASSLRVTGELFF; CDR3nt: TGTGCCAGCAGCTTGAGGGTAACCGGGGAGCTGTTTTTT
d_gene: .; j_gene: TRBJ1-6; v_gene: TRBV6-5; len: 15; CDR3aa: CASSLGAKLNSPLHF; CDR3nt: TGTGCCAGCAGTTTGGGGGCTAAACTTAATTCACCCCTCCACTTT
d_gene: .; j_gene: TRBJ1-1; v_gene: TRBV4-2; len: 14; CDR3aa: CASSQEGGGTEAFF; CDR3nt: TGTGCCAGCAGCCAAGAGGGCGGAGGGACTGAAGCTTTCTTT
d_gene: TRBD1; j_gene: TRBJ1-6; v_gene: TRBV5-1; len: 16; CDR3aa: CASSGTGVAYNSPLHF; CDR3nt: TGCGCCAGCAGCGGAACAGGGGTAGCCTATAATTCACCCCTCCACTTT
d_gene: TRBD1; j_gene: TRBJ1-5; v_gene: TRBV5-6; len: 15; CDR3aa: CASSSSGTGGQPQHF; CDR3nt: TGTGCCAGCAGCTCATCCGGGACAGGGGGACAGCCCCAGCATTTT
d_gene: .; j_gene: TRBJ1-2; v_gene: TRBV27; len: 15; CDR3aa: CASKPTELTNYGYTF; CDR3nt: TGTGCCAGCAAGCCGACGGAACTAACTAACTATGGCTACACCTTC
d_gene: TRBD2; j_gene: TRBJ2-3; v_gene: TRBV2; len: 15; CDR3aa: CASKRLAGSTDTQYF; CDR3nt: TGTGCCAGCAAACGACTAGCGGGGTCCACAGATACGCAGTATTTT
d_gene: .; j_gene: TRBJ2-1; v_gene: TRBV4-2; len: 13; CDR3aa: CASSQVLYNEQFF; CDR3nt: TGTGCCAGCAGCCAAGTTCTATACAATGAGCAGTTCTTC
d_gene: .; j_gene: TRBJ1-2; v_gene: TRBV4-3; len: 16; CDR3aa: CASSQGGPRLPLGYTF; CDR3nt: TGCGCCAGCAGCCAGGGGGGGCCACGGCTACCCTTGGGCTACACCTTC
d_gene: TRBD1; j_gene: TRBJ1-2; v_gene: TRBV29-1; len: 12; CDR3aa: CSAMTGGYGYTF; CDR3nt: TGCAGCGCGATGACAGGGGGGTATGGCTACACCTTC
d_gene: TRBD1; j_gene: TRBJ1-1; v_gene: TRBV7-9; len: 15; CDR3aa: CASSIGTAWGTEAFF; CDR3nt: TGTGCCAGCAGCATAGGGACAGCCTGGGGCACTGAAGCTTTCTTT
d_gene: .; j_gene: TRBJ1-6; v_gene: TRBV4-2; len: 18; CDR3aa: CASSQDHLTGKGKSPLHF; CDR3nt: TGTGCCAGCAGCCAAGACCACCTAACCGGGAAAGGGAAATCACCCCTCCACTTT
d_gene: TRBD1; j_gene: TRBJ2-7; v_gene: TRBV6-6; len: 16; CDR3aa: CASSLLSTGSSYEQYF; CDR3nt: TGTGCCAGCAGTCTCCTTTCGACAGGGAGCTCCTACGAGCAGTACTTC
d_gene: .; j_gene: TRBJ1-1; v_gene: TRBV20-1; len: 11; CDR3aa: CSARATNEAFF; CDR3nt: TGCAGTGCTAGGGCAACTAATGAAGCTTTCTTT
d_gene: .; j_gene: TRBJ1-2; v_gene: TRBV19; len: 13; CDR3aa: CASRTGINYGYTF; CDR3nt: TGTGCCAGTAGAACAGGTATTAACTATGGCTACACCTTC
d_gene: TRBD1; j_gene: TRBJ1-2; v_gene: TRBV9; len: 16; CDR3aa: CASMPGQGTYFYGYTF; CDR3nt: TGTGCCAGCATGCCGGGACAGGGGACCTACTTCTATGGCTACACCTTC
d_gene: .; j_gene: TRBJ2-5; v_gene: TRBV4-2; len: 15; CDR3aa: CASSQEEWTGETQYF; CDR3nt: TGTGCCAGCAGCCAAGAGGAATGGACGGGGGAGACCCAGTACTTC